In its sample, the clone carrying this T cell receptor (beta chain) was seen a few times. This sample was taken from a study of blood T cell repertoires in COVID-19. Only in-frame clones appear in the TCRdb table, and some are missing; sequencing was by immunoSEQ multiplex PCR. The top ten hold around 5.8% of the sample, which has around 210,000 clones, over 70% seen once. The germline V and J ends were trimmed by 2 bases and 5 bases, with 13 bases remaining between them. Germline V lookup: CDR1 SGDLS, CDR2 YYNGEE. The CDR3 sequence is 15 residues long. The receptor was isolated from a woman aged 70-85 years with acute or convalescent COVID-19. The chain links TRBV9 to TRBJ2-2; perhaps TRBD2 as D (6 bases). Sequencing was performed on peripheral blood. Here the CDR3 DNA reads TGTGCCAGCAGCGTCGACGGGAGACGGACCGGGGAGCTGTTTTTT. Amino acid sequence: CASSVDGRRTGELFF.